The sequence of this T cell receptor (beta chain) was determined in a study of control samples from healthy donors and cancer patients. V was shortened by 4 bases and J by 4 bases, with 13 bases between the two germline ends. The CDR3 has 14 amino acids. Germline V gene sequence: CDR1 LGHDT, CDR2 YNNKEL (reference sequence). The method was immunoSEQ multiplex PCR; TCRdb's version includes in-frame clones alone and lacks a portion of them. Among approximately 110,000 clones listed, approximately 91% were seen once. The sample comprised blood. The TCR was taken from a woman aged 18-29 years in good health. The V gene is TRBV3-1 (or the pseudogene TRBV3-2), the J gene TRBJ1-2; D ambiguous. In DNA, the CDR3 is TGTGCCAGCAGCCTCTTAGGTATTAGCTATGGCTACACCTTC. This translates into CASSLLGISYGYTF.